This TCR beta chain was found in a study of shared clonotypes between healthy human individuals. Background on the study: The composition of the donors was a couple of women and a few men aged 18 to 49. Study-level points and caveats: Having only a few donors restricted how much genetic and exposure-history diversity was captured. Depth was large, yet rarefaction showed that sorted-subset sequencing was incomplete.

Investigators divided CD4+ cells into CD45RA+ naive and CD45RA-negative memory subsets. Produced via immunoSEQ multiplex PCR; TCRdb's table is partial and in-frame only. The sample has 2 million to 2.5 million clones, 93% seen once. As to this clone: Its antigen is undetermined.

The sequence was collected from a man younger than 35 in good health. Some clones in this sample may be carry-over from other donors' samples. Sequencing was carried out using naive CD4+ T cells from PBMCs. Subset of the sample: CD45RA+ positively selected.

This CDR3 is CASSLDALGRGAFF. CDR3 DNA: TGTGCCAGCAGCTTAGATGCCCTTGGGAGGGGAGCTTTCTTT. The rearrangement uses TRBV7-2 and TRBJ1-1, with D perhaps matching TRBD1 (5 bases). Germline V gene sequence: CDR1 SGHTA, CDR2 FQGNSA. Trimming removed 1 base from V and 10 bases from J, with 16 bases in between. The CDR3 has 14 residues.